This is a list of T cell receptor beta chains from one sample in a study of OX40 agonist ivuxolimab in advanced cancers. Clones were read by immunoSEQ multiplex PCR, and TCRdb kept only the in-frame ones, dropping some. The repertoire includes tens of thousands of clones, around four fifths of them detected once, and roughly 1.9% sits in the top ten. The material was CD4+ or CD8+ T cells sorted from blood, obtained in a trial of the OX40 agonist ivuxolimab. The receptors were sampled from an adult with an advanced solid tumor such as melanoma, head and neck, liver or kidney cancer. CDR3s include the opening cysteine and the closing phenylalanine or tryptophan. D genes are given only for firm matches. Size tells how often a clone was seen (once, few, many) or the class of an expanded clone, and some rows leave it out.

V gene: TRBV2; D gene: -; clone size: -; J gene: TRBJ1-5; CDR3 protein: CASSVLGINQPQHF; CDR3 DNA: TGTGCCAGCAGTGTATTGGGGATTAATCAGCCCCAGCATTTT
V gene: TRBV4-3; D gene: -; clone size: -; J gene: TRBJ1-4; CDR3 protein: CASSQAETNEKLFF; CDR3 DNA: TGCGCCAGCAGCCAAGCTGAAACTAATGAAAAACTGTTTTTT
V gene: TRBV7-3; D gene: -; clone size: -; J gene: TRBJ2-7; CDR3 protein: CASSLKGPGDEQYF; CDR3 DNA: TGTGCCAGCAGCTTAAAGGGACCAGGGGACGAGCAGTACTTC
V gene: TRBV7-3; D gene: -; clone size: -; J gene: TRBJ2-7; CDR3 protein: CASSFDATGEQYF; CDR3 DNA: TGTGCCAGCAGCTTCGATGCAACAGGGGAGCAGTACTTC
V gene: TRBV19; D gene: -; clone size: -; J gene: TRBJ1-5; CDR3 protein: CASSIAGGGQPQHF; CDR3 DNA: TGTGCCAGTAGTATCGCGGGGGGCGGGCAGCCCCAGCATTTT
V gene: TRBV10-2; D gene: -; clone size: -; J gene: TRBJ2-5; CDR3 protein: CASSESQGLGETQYF; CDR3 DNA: TGCGCCAGCAGTGAGTCACAGGGTTTGGGCGAGACCCAGTACTTC
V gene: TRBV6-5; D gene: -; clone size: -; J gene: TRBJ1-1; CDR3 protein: CASSYSVNTEAFF; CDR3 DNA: TGTGCCAGCAGTTACTCAGTGAACACTGAAGCTTTCTTT
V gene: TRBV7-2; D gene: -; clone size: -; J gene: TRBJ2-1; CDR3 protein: CASRQGISSSYNEQFF; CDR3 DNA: TGTGCCAGCAGACAAGGGATTTCGAGCTCCTACAATGAGCAGTTCTTC
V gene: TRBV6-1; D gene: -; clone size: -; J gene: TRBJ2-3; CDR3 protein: CASRARSGSTDTQYF; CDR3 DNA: TGTGCCAGCAGGGCTAGGAGCGGATCTACAGATACGCAGTATTTT
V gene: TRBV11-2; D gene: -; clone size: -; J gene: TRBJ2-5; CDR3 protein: CASSPPLGPQETQYF; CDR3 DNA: TGTGCCAGCAGCCCGCCACTGGGACCTCAAGAGACCCAGTACTTC
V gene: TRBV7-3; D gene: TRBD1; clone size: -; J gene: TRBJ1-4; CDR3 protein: CASSQGAQGLGEKLFF; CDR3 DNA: TGTGCCAGCAGCCAGGGGGCACAGGGGCTTGGGGAAAAACTGTTTTTT
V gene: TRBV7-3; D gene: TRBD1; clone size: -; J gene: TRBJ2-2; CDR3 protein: CASSLLGTASTGELFF; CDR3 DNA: TGTGCCAGCAGCTTGTTAGGGACAGCCTCCACCGGGGAGCTGTTTTTT
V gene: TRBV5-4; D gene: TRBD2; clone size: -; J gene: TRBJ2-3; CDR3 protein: CASSSRLAGSTDTQYF; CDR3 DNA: TGTGCCAGCAGCTCCCGACTAGCGGGGAGCACAGATACGCAGTATTTT
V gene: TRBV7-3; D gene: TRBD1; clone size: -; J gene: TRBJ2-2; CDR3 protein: CASSQQGARDTGELFF; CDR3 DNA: TGTGCCAGCAGCCAACAGGGGGCGCGGGACACCGGGGAGCTGTTTTTT
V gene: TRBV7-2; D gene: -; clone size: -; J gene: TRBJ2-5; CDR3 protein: CASSLGGSSGAQYF; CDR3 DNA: TGTGCCAGCAGCTTAGGGGGGTCTTCCGGGGCCCAGTACTTC
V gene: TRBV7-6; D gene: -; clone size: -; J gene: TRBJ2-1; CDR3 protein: CASSYLYGEQFF; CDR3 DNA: TGTGCCAGCAGCTACCTATACGGTGAGCAGTTCTTC
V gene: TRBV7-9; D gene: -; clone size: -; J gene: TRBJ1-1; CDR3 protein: CASSFQGSTEAFF; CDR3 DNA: TGTGCCAGCAGCTTTCAGGGGAGCACTGAAGCTTTCTTT
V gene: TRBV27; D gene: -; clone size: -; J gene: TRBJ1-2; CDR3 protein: CASSWGGRGSYGYTF; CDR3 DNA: TGTGCCAGCAGTTGGGGAGGAAGGGGATCGTATGGCTACACCTTC
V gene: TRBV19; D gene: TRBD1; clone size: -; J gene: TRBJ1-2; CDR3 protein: CASRPRGQGVGYTF; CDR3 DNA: TGTGCCAGTAGGCCCCGGGGACAGGGGGTTGGCTACACCTTC
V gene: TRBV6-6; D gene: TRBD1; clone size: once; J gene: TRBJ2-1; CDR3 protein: CASTDRGNEQFF; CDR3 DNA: TGTGCCAGCACGGACAGGGGTAATGAGCAGTTCTTC
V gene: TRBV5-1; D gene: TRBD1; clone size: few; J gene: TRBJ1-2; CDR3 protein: CASSLPTGPFNYGYTF; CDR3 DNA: TGCGCCAGCAGCCTCCCGACAGGGCCATTCAACTATGGCTACACCTTC
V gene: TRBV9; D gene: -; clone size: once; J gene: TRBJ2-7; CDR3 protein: CASSAPGELYEQYF; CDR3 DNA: TGTGCCAGCAGCGCCCCAGGGGAACTCTACGAGCAGTACTTC
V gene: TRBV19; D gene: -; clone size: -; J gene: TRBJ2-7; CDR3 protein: CASSLNPYSYEQYF; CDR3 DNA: TGTGCCAGTAGTCTTAATCCTTACTCCTACGAGCAGTACTTC
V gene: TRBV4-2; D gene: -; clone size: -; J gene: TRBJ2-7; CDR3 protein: CASSQEDSFSEQYF; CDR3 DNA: TGTGCCAGCAGCCAAGAAGACAGCTTTTCCGAGCAGTACTTC
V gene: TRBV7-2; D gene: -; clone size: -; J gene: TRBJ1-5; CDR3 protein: CASSLDFSGNQPQHF; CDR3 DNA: TGTGCCAGCAGCTTAGATTTTTCCGGCAATCAGCCCCAGCATTTT
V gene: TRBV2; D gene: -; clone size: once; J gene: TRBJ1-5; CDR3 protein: CASTIFHNQPQHF; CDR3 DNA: TGTGCCAGCACCATTTTCCACAATCAGCCCCAGCATTTT
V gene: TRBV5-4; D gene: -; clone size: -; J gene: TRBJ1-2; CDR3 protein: CASSFDKNYGYTF; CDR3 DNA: TGTGCCAGCAGCTTTGACAAGAACTATGGCTACACCTTC
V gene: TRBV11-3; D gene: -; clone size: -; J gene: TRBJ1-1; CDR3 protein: CASSFFRYTEAFF; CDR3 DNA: TGTGCCAGCAGCTTCTTCAGATACACTGAAGCTTTCTTT
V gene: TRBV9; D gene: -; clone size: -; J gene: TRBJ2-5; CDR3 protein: CASSGPPGLAETQYF; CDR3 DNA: TGTGCCAGCAGCGGTCCCCCGGGACTGGCGGAGACCCAGTACTTC
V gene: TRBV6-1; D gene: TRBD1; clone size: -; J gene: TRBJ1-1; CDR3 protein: CASTPGTGRPFF; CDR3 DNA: TGTGCCAGCACCCCCGGGACAGGGAGACCTTTCTTT
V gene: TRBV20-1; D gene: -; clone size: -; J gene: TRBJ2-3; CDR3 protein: CRAETTDTQYF; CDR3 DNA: TGCCGAGCCGAAACCACAGATACGCAGTATTTT
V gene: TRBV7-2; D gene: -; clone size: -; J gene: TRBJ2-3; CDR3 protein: CASSLTFYTDTQYF; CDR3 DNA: TGTGCCAGCAGCCTGACTTTCTACACAGATACGCAGTATTTT
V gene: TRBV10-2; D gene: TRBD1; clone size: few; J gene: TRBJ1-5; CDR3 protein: CASNGQGVGQPQHF; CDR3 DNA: TGCGCCAGCAATGGACAGGGGGTCGGACAGCCCCAGCATTTT
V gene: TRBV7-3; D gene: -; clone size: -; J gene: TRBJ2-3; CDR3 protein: CASSKASTDTQYF; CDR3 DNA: TGTGCCAGCAGTAAAGCTAGCACAGATACGCAGTATTTT
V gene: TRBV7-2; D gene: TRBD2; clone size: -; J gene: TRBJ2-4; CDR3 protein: CASSSSGRGNIQYF; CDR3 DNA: TGTGCCAGCAGCTCTAGCGGGAGAGGAAACATTCAGTACTTC
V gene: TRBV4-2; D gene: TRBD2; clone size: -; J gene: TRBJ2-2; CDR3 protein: CASSQDPGGYTGELFF; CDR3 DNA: TGTGCCAGCAGCCAAGACCCGGGAGGGTACACCGGGGAGCTGTTTTTT
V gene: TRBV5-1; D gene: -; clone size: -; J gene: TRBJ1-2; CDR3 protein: CASSPYGNYGYTF; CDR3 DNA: TGCGCCAGCAGCCCATACGGTAACTATGGCTACACCTTC
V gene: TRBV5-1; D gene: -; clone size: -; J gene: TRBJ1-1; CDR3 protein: CASSTPVGRNTEAFF; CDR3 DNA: TGCGCCAGCAGCACCCCCGTTGGACGGAACACTGAAGCTTTCTTT
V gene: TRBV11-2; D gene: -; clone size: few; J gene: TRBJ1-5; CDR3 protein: CASSLEGGEKPQHF; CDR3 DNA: TGTGCCAGCAGCTTAGAGGGGGGCGAAAAGCCCCAGCATTTT
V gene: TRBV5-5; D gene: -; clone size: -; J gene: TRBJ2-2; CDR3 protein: CASLDRQRDTANTGELFF; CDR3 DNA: TGTGCCAGCCTGGACAGACAAAGGGATACCGCGAACACCGGGGAGCTGTTTTTT
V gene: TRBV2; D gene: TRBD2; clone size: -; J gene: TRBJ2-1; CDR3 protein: CASKKTSGTYNEQFF; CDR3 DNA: TGTGCTAGCAAGAAAACTAGCGGGACCTACAATGAGCAGTTCTTC
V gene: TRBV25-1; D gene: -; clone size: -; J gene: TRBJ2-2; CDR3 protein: CASSRQGGAGELFF; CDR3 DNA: TGTGCCAGCAGCCGGCAGGGGGGGGCCGGGGAGCTGTTTTTT
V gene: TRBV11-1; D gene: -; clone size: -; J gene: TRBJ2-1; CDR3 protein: CASSFFGTQKQFF; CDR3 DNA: TGTGCCAGCAGCTTTTTCGGGACACAAAAGCAGTTCTTC
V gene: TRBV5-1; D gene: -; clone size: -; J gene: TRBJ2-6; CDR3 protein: CASSTDGRGFGANVLTF; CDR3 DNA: TGCGCCAGCAGCACTGACGGACGGGGCTTTGGGGCCAACGTCCTGACTTTC
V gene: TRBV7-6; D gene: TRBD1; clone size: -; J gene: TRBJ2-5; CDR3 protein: CASSLRDSLIAPNQETQYF; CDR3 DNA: TGTGCCAGCAGCTTACGGGACAGCTTGATAGCACCCAATCAAGAGACCCAGTACTTC
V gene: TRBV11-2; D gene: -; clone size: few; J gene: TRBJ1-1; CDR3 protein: CASSFLPTSNTEAFF; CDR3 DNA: TGTGCCAGCAGCTTTCTGCCCACTTCGAACACTGAAGCTTTCTTT
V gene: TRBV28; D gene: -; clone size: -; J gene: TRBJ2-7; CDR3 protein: CASRAREGQYF; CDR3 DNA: TGTGCCAGCAGAGCCAGGGAAGGGCAGTACTTC